This passage covers 21 T cell receptor beta chains from one sample sequenced in a study of identical twins. TCRdb reprocessed the 5' RACE reads via MiXCR and lists one record per CDR3 protein. The table lists just over 450,000 distinct CDR3 sequences, over 12% of them singletons, with 0.4% to 0.55% in the top ten. Another study also made use of these data, one on yellow fever vaccine responses in identical twins.

The sample taken for sequencing was CD4+ T cells sorted from blood. Source of these receptors: a young woman in good health.

This clonotype was found a few times. The V call is TRBV9, the J call TRBJ2-3; no firm D call. Germline CDR1 reads SGDLS; CDR2 reads YYNGEE. Trimming shortened V by 8 bases and J by 1 base, and 5 bases separated the two germline ends. The CDR3 has 11 amino acids. This CDR3 reads CASGGTDTQYF. CDR3 DNA sequence: TGTGCCAGTGGAGGCACAGATACGCAGTATTTT.

The chain couples TRBV7-8 to TRBJ1-1; D ambiguous. The CDR3 runs 13 residues. Germline CDR1 is SGHVS and CDR2 is FQNEAQ. Deletions cut 1 base from V and 8 bases from J, with 11 bases between. The CDR3 coding sequence is TGTGCCAGCAGCTTAGATAGCAGGCAAGAAGCTTTCTTT. Its protein product is CASSLDSRQEAFF.

The chain recombines TRBV29-1 with TRBJ2-3, with TRBD1 as a possible D gene (5 bases). V was clipped by 6 bases and J by 0 bases, with 13 bases between them. This CDR3 is built from 14 residues. Germline CDR1 SQVTM, CDR2 ANQGSEA. Here the CDR3 DNA reads TGCAGCGTCGCTACAGGAGTGAGCACAGATACGCAGTATTTT. Amino acid sequence: CSVATGVSTDTQYF.

The gene calls are TRBV6-5 and TRBJ2-7; TRBD2 is a possible D gene (7 bases). Between the trimmed V and J ends, which lost 0 bases and 0 bases, there was a span of 9 bases. Germline V gene lookup returns CDR1 MNHEY and CDR2 SVGAGI. The CDR3 length is 15 residues. CDR3 in DNA: TGTGCCAGCAGTTACTCGGGAGGGGGCTCCTACGAGCAGTACTTC. It yields the protein CASSYSGGGSYEQYF.

The chain combines TRBV15 with TRBJ2-1; no clear D gene. Germline V gives CDR1 LNHNV, CDR2 YYDKDF (reference sequence). The CDR3 runs to 15 residues. V was clipped by 0 bases and J by 1 base, with 7 bases between them. Here the CDR3 DNA reads TGTGCCACCAGCAGAGATAGAGGATCCTACAATGAGCAGTTCTTC. This encodes CATSRDRGSYNEQFF.

The gene calls are TRBV10-3 and TRBJ1-5; TRBD1 matches 7 bases. Looked up from germline, CDR1 is ENHRY and CDR2 is SYGVKD. The CDR3 is made up of 15 amino acids. The ends lost 0 bases at V and 2 bases at J; junction bases unmatched: 1. CDR3 sequence: CAISESGTGNQPQHF. CDR3 bases: TGTGCCATCAGTGAGTCGGGGACAGGCAATCAGCCCCAGCATTTT.

There are many counts of this clonotype. The rearrangement uses TRBV11-2 and TRBJ2-1; D gene ambiguous. The germline V and J ends were trimmed by 5 bases and 4 bases, with 12 bases remaining between them. CDR1 is SGHAT and CDR2 is FQNNGV in the germline V gene. This CDR3 spans 14 amino acids. The DNA of the CDR3 is TGTGCCAGCAGCCCCCCCAGGCGGTACAATGAGCAGTTCTTC. Translated, it gives CASSPPRRYNEQFF.

This clonotype occurred a few times. The V gene is TRBV10-3, the J gene TRBJ2-7; 13 nucleotides agree with TRBD2. CDR1 ENHRY and CDR2 SYGVKD come from the germline V gene. Trimming at V came to 1 base and at J to 7 bases, leaving 7 bases not matched to a gene. The CDR3 has 16 residues. CDR3 sequence reads: CAISEFAGLAGYEQYF. CDR3 nucleotide sequence: TGTGCCATCAGTGAGTTTGCGGGACTAGCGGGATATGAGCAGTACTTC.

Only a few counts were recorded for this clonotype. This chain uses TRBV6-8 with TRBJ2-7; D is unresolved. Germline V lookup: CDR1 MNHGY, CDR2 SAAAGT. The CDR3 has 10 amino acids. V lost 6 bases to trimming and J lost 4 bases, with 4 bases between them. CDR3: CASRIYEQYF. The CDR3 DNA reads as TGTGCCAGCAGAATATACGAGCAGTACTTC.

This clonotype was counted ten times or more. The rearrangement uses TRBV5-1 and TRBJ2-2; possibly TRBD1 for D (6 bases). Germline assignment: CDR1 SGHRS and CDR2 YFSETQ. The CDR3 totals 14 residues. V dropped 6 bases and J dropped 6 bases, with 15 bases sitting between them. The CDR3 is CASTMGRGSGELFF. In DNA, the CDR3 is TGCGCCAGCACCATGGGCAGGGGCTCCGGGGAGCTGTTTTTT.

This chain connects TRBV4-1 to TRBJ2-7; 11 nucleotides agree with TRBD1. Per the germline V gene, CDR1 is MGHRA and CDR2 is YSYEKL. The CDR3 sequence is 16 residues long. With 3 bases clipped from V and 0 bases from J, the junction kept 4 bases outside the gene matches. DNA of the CDR3: TGCGCCAGCAGCCATTTCGGGACAGGGGGCTCCTACGAGCAGTACTTC. Its protein product is CASSHFGTGGSYEQYF.

The rearrangement uses TRBV11-2 and TRBJ2-7, with D perhaps matching TRBD1 (6 bases). The CDR3 is 15 residues long. The germline V gene has CDR1 SGHAT and CDR2 FQNNGV. V lost 5 bases, J lost 6 bases, and 20 bases lay in between. Written as DNA, the CDR3 is TGTGCCAGCAGCGCCTGCCAACAGGGATTTTGCGAGCAGTACTTC. It is translated as CASSACQQGFCEQYF.

The V gene is TRBV27, the J gene TRBJ2-5; 12 bases align to TRBD2. The CDR3 covers 15 residues. Germline V gene sequence: CDR1 MNHEY, CDR2 SMNVEV (reference sequence). V lost 6 bases to trimming and J lost 5 bases; unmatched junction nucleotides: 7. Written as DNA, the CDR3 is TGTGCCAGCAGCCCGACTAGCGGGAGTTGGGAGACCCAGTACTTC. Its protein is CASSPTSGSWETQYF.

CDR3 DNA: TGTGCCACCAGTGATGAAAGGGCTGGATACGAGCAGTACTTC. Its protein is CATSDERAGYEQYF. The V gene is TRBV24-1, the J gene TRBJ2-7; D gene uncertain. The ends were cut back, 3 bases at V and 4 bases at J, with 12 bases in the middle. The V gene's germline CDR1 is KGHDR and CDR2 SFDVKD. The length of the CDR3 is 14 residues.

This clonotype was seen a handful of times. The chain combines TRBV12-3 or TRBV12-4 with TRBJ2-7; tentative D call: TRBD1 (6 bases). The CDR3 is 16 amino acids. V lost 6 bases and J lost 4, with 22 bases in between. The DNA of the CDR3 is TGTGCCAGCAGCCCCGGACGAGGACAGTTTTCTTACGAGCAGTACTTC. Protein: CASSPGRGQFSYEQYF.

The table lists this clonotype with a few counts. J is TRBJ1-2 and V is TRBV6-2 or TRBV6-3, with TRBD1 matching over 7 bases. The CDR3 totals 14 residues. The trim removed 10 bases at V and 2 bases at J, leaving 10 bases unmatched. Germline values: CDR1 MNHEY, CDR2 SVGEGT. CDR3 in amino acids: CATRNPGQNYGYTF. The CDR3 coding sequence is TGTGCCACCAGGAATCCGGGACAGAACTATGGCTACACCTTC.

This clonotype was counted between two and nine times. The rearrangement uses TRBV29-1 and TRBJ2-7; no firm D call. From germline, CDR1 is SQVTM and CDR2 ANQGSEA. The CDR3 runs 11 residues. Trimming left V 5 bases short and J 3 bases short, with 8 bases between. The CDR3 is CSVSSNYEQYF. The CDR3 DNA is TGCAGCGTTTCCAGCAACTACGAGCAGTACTTC.

This clonotype has a handful of counts. V gene TRBV7-2 combines with J gene TRBJ2-1, with D possibly TRBD1 on 5 matching bases. Trimming left V 4 bases short and J 6 bases short, with 13 bases between. CDR3 size: 14 residues. Germline assignment: CDR1 SGHTA and CDR2 FQGNSA. This CDR3 is CASSSYRILNEQFF. The CDR3 nucleotides read TGTGCCAGCAGCTCATACAGGATTCTCAATGAGCAGTTCTTC.

This clonotype was detected many times. The rearrangement joins TRBV29-1 to TRBJ2-7; maybe TRBD1 (6 bases). Trimming pared 5 bases from V and 3 bases from J, leaving 14 bases between. The CDR3 has 13 amino acids. Germline CDR1 reads SQVTM; CDR2 reads ANQGSEA. The DNA of the CDR3 is TGCAGCGTTTTACAGGGTCTGGGCTACGAGCAGTACTTC. This translates into CSVLQGLGYEQYF.

This clonotype was detected a few times. This chain links TRBV6-1 with TRBJ2-5; D is perhaps TRBD1 (5 bases). Germline loops: CDR1 MNHNS, CDR2 SASEGT. The CDR3 loop spans 13 amino acids. Trimming removed 7 bases from V and 5 bases from J, with 14 bases in between. For the CDR3, the DNA is TGTGCCAGCAAATCCAGGGTGGTTGAGACCCAGTACTTC. Residues: CASKSRVVETQYF.

This clonotype was seen more than once but under ten times. The V and J genes are TRBV12-3 or TRBV12-4 and TRBJ2-1; 13 bases are shared with TRBD2. The V and J ends lost 3 bases and 8 bases, in that order; junction bases with no gene match: 4. This CDR3 contains 15 residues. CDR3 in amino acids: CASSFRTSGGDEQFF. In nucleotides, the CDR3 is TGTGCCAGCAGTTTCCGGACTAGCGGGGGCGATGAGCAGTTCTTC.